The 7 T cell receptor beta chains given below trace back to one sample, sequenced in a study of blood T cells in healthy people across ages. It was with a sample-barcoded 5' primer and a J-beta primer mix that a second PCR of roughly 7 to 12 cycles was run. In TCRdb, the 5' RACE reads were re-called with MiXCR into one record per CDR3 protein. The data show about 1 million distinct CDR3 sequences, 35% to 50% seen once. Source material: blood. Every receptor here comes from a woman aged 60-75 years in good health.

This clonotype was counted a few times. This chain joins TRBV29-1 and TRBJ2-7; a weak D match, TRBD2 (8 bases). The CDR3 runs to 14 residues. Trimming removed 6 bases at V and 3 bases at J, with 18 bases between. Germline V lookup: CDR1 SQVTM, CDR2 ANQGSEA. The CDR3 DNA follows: TGCAGCGTCGGGACAGTTCGGGGGGGCTACGAGCAGTACTTC. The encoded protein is CSVGTVRGGYEQYF.

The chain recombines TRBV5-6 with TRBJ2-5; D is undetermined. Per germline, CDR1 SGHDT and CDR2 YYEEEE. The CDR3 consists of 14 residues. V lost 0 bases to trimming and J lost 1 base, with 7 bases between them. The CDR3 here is CASSLGRPQETQYF. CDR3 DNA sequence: TGTGCCAGCAGCTTGGGGCGACCCCAAGAGACCCAGTACTTC. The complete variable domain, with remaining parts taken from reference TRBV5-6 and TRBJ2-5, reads DAGVTQSPTHLIKTRGQQVTLRCSPKSGHDTVSWYQQALGQGPQFIFQYYEEEERQRGNFPDRFSGHQFPNYSSELNVNALLLGDSALYLCASSLGRPQETQYFGPGTRLLVL.

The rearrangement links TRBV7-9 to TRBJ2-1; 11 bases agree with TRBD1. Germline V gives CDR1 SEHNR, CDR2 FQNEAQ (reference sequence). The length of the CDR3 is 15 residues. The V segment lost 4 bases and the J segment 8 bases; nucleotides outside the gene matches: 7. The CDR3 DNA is TGTGCCAGCAGCTCAACAGGACAGGGGGCTCATGAGCAGTTCTTC. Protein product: CASSSTGQGAHEQFF.

The CDR3 nucleotides are TGTGCCAGCAGGGGGTTGGACAGGGCAAAGACCCAGTACTTC. This codes for CASRGLDRAKTQYF. The chain carries TRBV25-1 and TRBJ2-5, with 8 bases fitting TRBD1. CDR3 length: 14 amino acids. J was trimmed by 6 bases and V by 6 bases; bases with no gene match: 9. From germline, CDR1 is MGHDK and CDR2 SYGVNS.

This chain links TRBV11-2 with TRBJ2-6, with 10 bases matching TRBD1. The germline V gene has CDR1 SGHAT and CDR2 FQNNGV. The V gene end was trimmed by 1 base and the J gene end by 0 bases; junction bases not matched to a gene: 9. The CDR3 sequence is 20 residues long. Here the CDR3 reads CASSLGGDRGRRSGANVLTF. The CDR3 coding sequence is TGTGCCAGCAGCTTAGGGGGGGACAGGGGCCGACGCTCTGGGGCCAACGTCCTGACTTTC.

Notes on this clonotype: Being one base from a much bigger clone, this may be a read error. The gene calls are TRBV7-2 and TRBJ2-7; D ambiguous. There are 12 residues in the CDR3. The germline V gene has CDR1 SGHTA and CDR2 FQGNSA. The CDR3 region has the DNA TGTGCCAGCGGCTTAGAGGCCTACGAGCAGTACTTC. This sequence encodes CASGLEAYEQYF.

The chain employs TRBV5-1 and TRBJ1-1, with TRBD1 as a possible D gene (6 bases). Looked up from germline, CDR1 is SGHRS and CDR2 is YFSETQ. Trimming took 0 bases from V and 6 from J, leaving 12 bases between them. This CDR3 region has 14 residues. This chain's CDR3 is CASSLGGGAAEAFF. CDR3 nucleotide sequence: TGCGCCAGCAGCTTGGGTGGGGGGGCGGCTGAAGCTTTCTTT.